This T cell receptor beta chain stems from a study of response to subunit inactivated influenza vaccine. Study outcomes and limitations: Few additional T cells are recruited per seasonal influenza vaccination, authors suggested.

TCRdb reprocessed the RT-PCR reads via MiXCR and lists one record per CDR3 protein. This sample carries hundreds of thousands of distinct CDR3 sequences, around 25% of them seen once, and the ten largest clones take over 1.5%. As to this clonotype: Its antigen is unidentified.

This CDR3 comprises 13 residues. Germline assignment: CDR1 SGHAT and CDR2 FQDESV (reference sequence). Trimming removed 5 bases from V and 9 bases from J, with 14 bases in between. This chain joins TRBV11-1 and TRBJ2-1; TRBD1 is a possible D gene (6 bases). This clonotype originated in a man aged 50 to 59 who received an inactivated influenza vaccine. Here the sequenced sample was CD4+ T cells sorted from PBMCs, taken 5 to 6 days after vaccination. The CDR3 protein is CASSQTGIVEQFF. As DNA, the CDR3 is TGTGCCAGCAGCCAAACAGGGATAGTTGAGCAGTTCTTC.